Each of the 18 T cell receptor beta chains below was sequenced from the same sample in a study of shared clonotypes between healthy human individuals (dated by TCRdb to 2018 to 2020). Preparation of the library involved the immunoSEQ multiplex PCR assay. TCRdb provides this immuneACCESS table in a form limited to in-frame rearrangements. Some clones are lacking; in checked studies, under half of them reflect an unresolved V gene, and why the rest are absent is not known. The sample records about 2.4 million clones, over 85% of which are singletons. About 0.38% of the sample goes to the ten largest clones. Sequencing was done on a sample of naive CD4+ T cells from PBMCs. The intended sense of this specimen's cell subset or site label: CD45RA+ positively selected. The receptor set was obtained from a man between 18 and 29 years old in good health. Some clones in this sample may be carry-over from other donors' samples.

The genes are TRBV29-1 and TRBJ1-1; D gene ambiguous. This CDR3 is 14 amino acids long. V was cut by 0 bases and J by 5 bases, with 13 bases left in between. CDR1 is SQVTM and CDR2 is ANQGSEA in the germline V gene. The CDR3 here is CSVEDTGRGTEAFF. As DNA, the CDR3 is TGCAGCGTTGAAGACACGGGCCGGGGAACTGAAGCTTTCTTT.

The CDR3 is CATSTDSPNTGELFF. For the CDR3, the DNA is TGTGCCACCAGCACGGACAGCCCGAACACCGGGGAGCTGTTTTTT. V and J are TRBV15 and TRBJ2-2, with D perhaps TRBD1 (6 bases). V was shortened by 4 bases and J by 0 bases, with 9 bases between the two germline ends. This CDR3 region has 15 residues. Germline V gene lookup returns CDR1 LNHNV and CDR2 YYDKDF (reference sequence).

CDR3 coding DNA: TGCGCCAGCCGATCCATACAGGGGACAGATACGCAGTATTTT. Translation gives CASRSIQGTDTQYF. The gene calls are TRBV5-1 and TRBJ2-3, with TRBD1 identical over 7 bases. The V segment lost 7 bases and the J segment 3 bases; nucleotides outside the gene matches: 8. This CDR3 spans 14 amino acids. The germline CDR1 and CDR2 sequences are SGHRS and YFSETQ.

CDR3: CASSSQGHLPGELFF. DNA of the CDR3: TGCGCCAGCAGCTCGCAAGGGCATCTCCCCGGGGAGCTGTTTTTT. This sequence joins TRBV5-1 and TRBJ2-2; D is unclear. V gave up 3 bases and J gave up 6 bases, with 15 bases separating them. Germline V gene data show CDR1 as SGHRS and CDR2 as YFSETQ. The CDR3 has 15 amino acids.

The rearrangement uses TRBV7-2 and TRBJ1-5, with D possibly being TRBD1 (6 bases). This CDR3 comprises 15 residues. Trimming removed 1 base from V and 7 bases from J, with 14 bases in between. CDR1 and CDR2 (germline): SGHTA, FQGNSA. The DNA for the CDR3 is TGTGCCAGCAGCTTAGTGGGATGGGGGCGACAGCCCCAGCATTTT. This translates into CASSLVGWGRQPQHF.

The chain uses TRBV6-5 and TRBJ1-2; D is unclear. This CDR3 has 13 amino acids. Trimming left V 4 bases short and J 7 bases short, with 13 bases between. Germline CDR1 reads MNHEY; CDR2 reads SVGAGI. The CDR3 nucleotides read TGTGCCAGCAGTTTATTGGTCGGGCGTGGCTACACCTTC. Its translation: CASSLLVGRGYTF.

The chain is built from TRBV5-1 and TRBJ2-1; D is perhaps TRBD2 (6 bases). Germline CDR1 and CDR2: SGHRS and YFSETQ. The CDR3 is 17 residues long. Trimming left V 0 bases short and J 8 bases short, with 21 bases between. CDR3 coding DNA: TGCGCCAGCAGCTTGGGTGGCGGGGCGGCCCAAGTGGATGAGCAGTTCTTC. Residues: CASSLGGGAAQVDEQFF.

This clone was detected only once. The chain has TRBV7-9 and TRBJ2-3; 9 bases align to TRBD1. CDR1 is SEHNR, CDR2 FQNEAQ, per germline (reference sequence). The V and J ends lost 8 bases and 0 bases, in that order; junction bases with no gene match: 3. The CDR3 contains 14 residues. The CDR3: CASGDRESTDTQYF. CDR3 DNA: TGTGCCAGCGGGGACAGGGAGAGCACAGATACGCAGTATTTT.

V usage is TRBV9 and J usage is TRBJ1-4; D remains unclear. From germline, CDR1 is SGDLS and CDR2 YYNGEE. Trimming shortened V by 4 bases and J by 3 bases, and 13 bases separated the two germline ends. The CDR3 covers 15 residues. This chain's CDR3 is CASSPLTGANEKLFF. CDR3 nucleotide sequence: TGTGCCAGCAGCCCCCTCACGGGAGCTAATGAAAAACTGTTTTTT.

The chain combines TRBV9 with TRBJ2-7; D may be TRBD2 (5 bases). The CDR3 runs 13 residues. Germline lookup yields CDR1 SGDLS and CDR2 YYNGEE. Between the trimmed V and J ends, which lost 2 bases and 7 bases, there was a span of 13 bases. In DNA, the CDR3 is TGTGCCAGCAGCGTCGCGGGCTTTCGGGAGCAGTACTTC. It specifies CASSVAGFREQYF.

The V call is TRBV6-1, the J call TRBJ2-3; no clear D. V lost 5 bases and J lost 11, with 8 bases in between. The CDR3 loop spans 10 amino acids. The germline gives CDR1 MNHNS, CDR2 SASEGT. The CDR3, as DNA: TGTGCCAGCAGTCTGGGAAAGCAGTATTTT. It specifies CASSLGKQYF.

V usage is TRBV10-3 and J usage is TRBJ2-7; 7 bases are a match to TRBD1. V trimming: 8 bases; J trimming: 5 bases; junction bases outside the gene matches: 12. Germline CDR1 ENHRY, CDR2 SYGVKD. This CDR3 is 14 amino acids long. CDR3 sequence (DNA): TGTGCCATCCGTCCGACAGGGATAATCCACGAGCAGTACTTC. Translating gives CAIRPTGIIHEQYF.

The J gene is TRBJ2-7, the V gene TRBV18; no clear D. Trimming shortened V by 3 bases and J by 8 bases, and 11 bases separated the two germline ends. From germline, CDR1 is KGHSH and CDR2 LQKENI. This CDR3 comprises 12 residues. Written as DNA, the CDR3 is TGTGCCAGCTCACCCAATACTCCCAAGCAGTACTTC. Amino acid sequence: CASSPNTPKQYF. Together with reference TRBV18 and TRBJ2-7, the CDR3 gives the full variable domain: NAGVMQNPRHLVRRRGQEARLRCSPMKGHSHVYWYRQLPEEGLKFMVYLQKENIIDESGMPKERFSAEFPKEGPSILRIQQVVRGDSAAYFCASSPNTPKQYFGPGTRLTVT.

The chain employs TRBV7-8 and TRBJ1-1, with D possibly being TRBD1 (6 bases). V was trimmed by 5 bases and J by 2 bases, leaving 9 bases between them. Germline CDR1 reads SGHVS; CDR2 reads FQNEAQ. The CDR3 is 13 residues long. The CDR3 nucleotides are TGTGCCAGCAGCAAGACAGGTAACACTGAAGCTTTCTTT. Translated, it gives CASSKTGNTEAFF.

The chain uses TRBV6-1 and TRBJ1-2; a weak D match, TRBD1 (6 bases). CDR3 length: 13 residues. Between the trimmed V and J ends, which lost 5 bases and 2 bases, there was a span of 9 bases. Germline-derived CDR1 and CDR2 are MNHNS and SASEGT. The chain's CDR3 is CASSTTGNYGYTF. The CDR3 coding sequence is TGTGCCAGCAGTACCACAGGGAACTATGGCTACACCTTC.

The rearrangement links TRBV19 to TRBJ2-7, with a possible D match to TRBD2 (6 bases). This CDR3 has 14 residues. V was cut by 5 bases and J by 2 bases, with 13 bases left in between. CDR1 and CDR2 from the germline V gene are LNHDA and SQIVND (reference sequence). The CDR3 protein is CASSAEGPTYEQYF. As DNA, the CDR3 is TGTGCCAGTAGTGCGGAGGGACCGACCTACGAGCAGTACTTC.

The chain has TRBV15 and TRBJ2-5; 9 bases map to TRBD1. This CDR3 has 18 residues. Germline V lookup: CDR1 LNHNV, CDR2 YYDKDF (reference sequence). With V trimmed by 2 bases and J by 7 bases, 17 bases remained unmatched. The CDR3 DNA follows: TGTGCCACCAGCAGATTTGCAGGGGGACAGGGATCCCCGTTGACCCAGTACTTC. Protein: CATSRFAGGQGSPLTQYF.

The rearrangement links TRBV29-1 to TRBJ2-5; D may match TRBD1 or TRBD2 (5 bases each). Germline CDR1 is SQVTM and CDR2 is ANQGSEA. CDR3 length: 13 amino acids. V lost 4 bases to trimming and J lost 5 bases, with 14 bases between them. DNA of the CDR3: TGCAGCGTTGGGTGGGGACCACCTGAGACCCAGTACTTC. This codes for CSVGWGPPETQYF. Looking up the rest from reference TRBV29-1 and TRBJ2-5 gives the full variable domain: SAVISQKPSRDICQRGTSLTIQCQVDSQVTMMFWYRQQPGQSLTLIATANQGSEATYESGFVIDKFPISRPNLTFSTLTVSNMSPEDSSIYLCSVGWGPPETQYFGPGTRLLVL.